The 21 T cell receptor beta chains listed next were all sequenced from one sample in a study of cytomegalovirus exposure and HLA in healthy donors. 13 Jbeta primers and 60 Vbeta primers were used for the PCR. Profiling relied on immunoSEQ multiplex PCR, and the TCRdb table lists in-frame clones only, not all of them. This table has under 200,000 clones, roughly 80% appearing once. What was sequenced was PBMCs. The receptor set was obtained from a man aged 30-40 years in good health and CMV-seronegative.

The rearrangement joins TRBV7-6 to TRBJ2-5; D might be TRBD2 (7 bases). There are 15 residues in the CDR3. Trimming took 0 bases from V and 11 from J, leaving 19 bases between them. Germline V gene sequence: CDR1 SGHVS, CDR2 FNYEAQ. The CDR3 region is CASSLAEGGPLEQYF. In nucleotides, the CDR3 is TGTGCCAGCAGCTTAGCGGAGGGGGGGCCCCTGGAGCAGTACTTC.

The chain employs TRBV4-2 and TRBJ2-5; 9 bases are a match to TRBD1. Unmatched junction bases numbered 16, after V lost 0 bases and J lost 11 bases. Germline CDR1 LGHNA, CDR2 YNFKEQ. CDR3 length: 17 residues. In DNA form, the CDR3 reads TGTGCCAGCAGCCAAGATGACAGGGGGAACAGTTTCGAGAGGCAGTACTTC. Its protein product is CASSQDDRGNSFERQYF.

The rearrangement uses TRBV7-9 and TRBJ2-5; 11 nucleotides align to TRBD1. This CDR3 is 15 amino acids long. Germline V gene lookup returns CDR1 SEHNR and CDR2 FQNEAQ (reference sequence). J lost 7 bases, V lost 5 bases, and 9 bases had no gene match. The CDR3 bases are TGTGCCAGCAGCCCTCCAGGACAGGGGGCTGGGACCCAGTACTTC. Its translation: CASSPPGQGAGTQYF.

The chain employs TRBV7-9 and TRBJ2-7; 7 bases are a match to TRBD2. V lost 4 bases and J lost 4; bases outside the gene matches: 4. Germline-derived CDR1 and CDR2 are SEHNR and FQNEAQ (reference sequence). This CDR3 has 13 residues. The CDR3 DNA sequence: TGTGCCAGCAGCTCCGGACTAGGATACGAGCAGTACTTC. Amino acids: CASSSGLGYEQYF.

The rearrangement joins TRBV20-1 to TRBJ2-3; D gene ambiguous. CDR1 and CDR2 from the germline V gene are DFQATT and SNEGSKA (reference sequence). This CDR3 is built from 11 residues. The V end lost 8 bases, the J end lost 6 bases, and 12 bases lay between the germline ends. The CDR3 sequence: CSSRDFDTQYF. The CDR3, as DNA: TGCAGTAGCCGAGATTTCGATACGCAGTATTTT.

V is TRBV5-1 and J is TRBJ2-5; TRBD1 agrees at 10 bases. Germline CDR1 reads SGHRS; CDR2 reads YFSETQ. Trimming at V came to 4 bases and at J to 5 bases, leaving 11 bases not matched to a gene. The CDR3 length is 16 residues. In DNA, the CDR3 is TGCGCCAGCAGCGTGCTGGGGACAGGGGTCGAGGAGACCCAGTACTTC. It is translated as CASSVLGTGVEETQYF. The whole variable domain, filled in from reference TRBV5-1 and TRBJ2-5, reads KAGVTQTPRYLIKTRGQQVTLSCSPISGHRSVSWYQQTPGQGLQFLFEYFSETQRNKGNFPGRFSGRQFSNSRSEMNVSTLELGDSALYLCASSVLGTGVEETQYFGPGTRLLVL.

Here the CDR3 reads CASSRDRVGEKLFF. CDR3 DNA: TGCGCCAGCAGTCGGGACAGGGTTGGTGAAAAACTGTTTTTT. V and J are TRBV5-1 and TRBJ1-4; 9 bases line up with TRBD1. The germline gives CDR1 SGHRS, CDR2 YFSETQ. This CDR3 region has 14 residues. V lost 5 bases and J lost 7; bases outside the gene matches: 6.

The V call is TRBV20-1, the J call TRBJ2-5; D remains unclear. The CDR3 has 11 residues. Trimming cost V 3 bases and J 7 bases, with 9 bases left between them. The V gene's germline CDR1 is DFQATT and CDR2 SNEGSKA (reference sequence). CDR3 region: CSASQTGTQYF. The CDR3 DNA is TGCAGTGCTAGTCAAACGGGGACCCAGTACTTC.

The chain is built from TRBV7-9 and TRBJ2-7, with 9 bases lining up with TRBD1. V was pared by 5 bases and J by 5 bases, with 7 bases of the junction left unmatched. The CDR3 has 14 amino acids. Looked up from germline, CDR1 is SEHNR and CDR2 is FQNEAQ (reference sequence). This chain's CDR3 is CASSARDRVHEQYF. The CDR3 coding sequence is TGTGCCAGCAGCGCCCGGGACAGGGTCCACGAGCAGTACTTC.

This chain uses TRBV27 with TRBJ2-1, with D perhaps matching TRBD2 (6 bases). Germline CDR1 MNHEY, CDR2 SMNVEV (reference sequence). The CDR3 spans 17 residues. V dropped 1 base and J dropped 2 bases, with 15 bases sitting between them. The CDR3 loop is CASSLFYRGSPYNEQFF. DNA of the CDR3: TGTGCCAGCAGTTTATTCTACCGGGGGTCTCCCTACAATGAGCAGTTCTTC.

The chain links TRBV7-6 to TRBJ2-5; TRBD2 might be the D (6 bases). CDR1 is SGHVS and CDR2 is FNYEAQ in the germline V gene. This CDR3 comprises 16 residues. The germline V and J ends were trimmed by 3 bases and 2 bases, with 16 bases remaining between them. For the CDR3, the DNA is TGTGCCAGCAGCTTGGGCGGGGTAAGGGGTCAAGAGACCCAGTACTTC. Translated: CASSLGGVRGQETQYF.

This clone occurred a few times. The genes are TRBV30 and TRBJ2-2; TRBD2 aligns across 13 bases. The germline V gene has CDR1 GTSNPN and CDR2 SVGIG (reference sequence). The CDR3 totals 16 residues. V shed 3 bases, J shed 3 bases, and the junction held 4 bases outside the gene matches. Written as DNA, the CDR3 is TGTGCCTGGAGAGGACTAGCGGGAGTGTACACCGGGGAGCTGTTTTTT. It translates to CAWRGLAGVYTGELFF.

This clone was picked up one time. The chain employs TRBV7-2 and TRBJ1-2; 8 bases align to TRBD1. Trimming at V came to 4 bases and at J to 4 bases, leaving 2 bases not matched to a gene. This CDR3 is built from 13 residues. The V gene's germline CDR1 is SGHTA and CDR2 FQGNSA. The CDR3 loop is CASSSTGGYGYTF. DNA for the CDR3: TGTGCCAGCAGCTCTACAGGGGGCTATGGCTACACCTTC.

The chain uses TRBV6-1 and TRBJ2-5; a possible D gene is TRBD2 (6 bases). The J call may be faulty, since TRBJ2-7 better matches the DNA end. Germline V gene data show CDR1 as MNHNS and CDR2 as SASEGT. The CDR3 extends over 16 amino acids. CDR3 in amino acids: CASSEEVGRRENEQYF. The CDR3 bases are TGTGCCAGCAGTGAAGAGGTTGGGCGGCGGGAAAACGAGCAGTACTTC.

On this clone: Other DNA sequences in this sample translate to the same CDR3. The chain carries TRBV19 and TRBJ2-7; tentative D call: TRBD2 (5 bases). This CDR3 spans 14 amino acids. Trimming took 3 bases from V and 3 from J, leaving 12 bases between them. CDR1 LNHDA and CDR2 SQIVND come from the germline V gene (reference sequence). The chain's CDR3 is CASSIGSGSYEQYF. The CDR3 DNA follows: TGTGCCAGTAGTATTGGCAGCGGCAGCTACGAGCAGTACTTC.

The chain is built from TRBV11-2 and TRBJ2-1; 10 bases line up with TRBD2. V trimming: 5 bases; J trimming: 1 base; junction bases outside the gene matches: 8. The CDR3 is 17 residues long. Germline V gene data show CDR1 as SGHAT and CDR2 as FQNNGV. CDR3 amino acids: CASSPQSGGVSYNEQFF. CDR3 nucleotides: TGTGCCAGCAGCCCGCAAAGCGGGGGGGTATCCTACAATGAGCAGTTCTTC.

The count of this clone is one. The gene calls are TRBV6-5 and TRBJ1-6, with D unresolved. V was pared by 6 bases and J by 0 bases, with 9 bases between. CDR1 MNHEY and CDR2 SVGAGI come from the germline V gene. This CDR3 spans 15 amino acids. The CDR3, as DNA: TGTGCCAGCAGGGAGGAAGGCTCCTATAATTCACCCCTCCACTTT. It encodes CASREEGSYNSPLHF.

The chain carries TRBV7-9 and TRBJ2-7; D is uncertain. The CDR3 runs 13 residues. Germline V gene data show CDR1 as SEHNR and CDR2 as FQNEAQ (reference sequence). Trimming shortened V by 1 base and J by 3 bases, and 7 bases separated the two germline ends. The CDR3 spells CASSLGTIYEQYF. In DNA form, the CDR3 reads TGTGCCAGCAGCTTAGGCACAATCTACGAGCAGTACTTC.

The table lists this clone with a few counts. The CDR3 spells CASSLNRYTDTQYF. The CDR3, as DNA: TGTGCCAGCAGCTTAAACAGGTACACAGATACGCAGTATTTT. The V call is TRBV11-3, the J call TRBJ2-3; perhaps TRBD1 as D (5 bases). CDR3 size: 14 residues. V lost 2 bases and J lost 2, with 8 bases in between. CDR1 is SGHNT, CDR2 YENEEA, per germline. The full variable domain, rest sourced from reference TRBV11-3 and TRBJ2-3, is EAGVVQSPRYKIIEKKQPVAFWCNPISGHNTLYWYLQNLGQGPELLIRYENEEAVDDSQLPKDRFSAERLKGVDSTLKIQPAELGDSAVYLCASSLNRYTDTQYFGPGTRLTVL.

V and J are TRBV5-1 and TRBJ2-1; 8 bases agree with TRBD2. Germline V lookup: CDR1 SGHRS, CDR2 YFSETQ. The V segment lost 4 bases and the J segment 0 bases; nucleotides outside the gene matches: 3. CDR3 length: 15 residues. CDR3 protein: CASSLSGDSYNEQFF. The CDR3 DNA sequence: TGCGCCAGCAGCCTTAGCGGGGACTCCTACAATGAGCAGTTCTTC.

The chain employs TRBV6-5 and TRBJ2-7; the match to TRBD1 covers 10 bases. Germline V gives CDR1 MNHEY, CDR2 SVGAGI. The CDR3 spans 14 residues. Losses at the gene ends were 2 bases for V and 5 bases for J; bases not matched to a gene: 3. CDR3 amino acids: CASSYLGTGDEQYF. The CDR3 DNA is TGTGCCAGCAGTTACCTCGGGACAGGGGACGAGCAGTACTTC.